This T cell receptor beta chain was captured in a study of T-cell reconstitution after alpha-beta-depleted transplantation in children (dated by TCRdb to the mid-2010s). Describing the broader study: Using TCR repertoire profiling, the study quantitatively followed how T-cell immune reconstitution unfolded in children after TCRalphabeta/CD19-depleted allogeneic hematopoietic cell transplantation.

This clonotype occurred many times. The antigen it recognizes is unknown. No quality values exist for individual bases; no much larger clone is one base distant. The receptor library was made with PCR. Instrument used: Illumina HiSeq 2500. To normalize quantification of the TCRbeta repertoire, the TCR libraries were built with molecular barcoding that relied on unique molecular identifiers. The public reads were quality trimmed at Q25 with fastp and then assembled into clones with MiXCR by TCRdb, keeping productive beta chains. Every CDR3 protein is listed once, alongside the most common genes and DNA of its rows. For this sample the table gives just over 350,000 distinct CDR3 sequences, of which roughly 13% were detected only once. The ten largest clones add up to 3.5% to 4.5% of the sample. Sequences were derived from PBMCs, sampled from the stem cell graft. The source of this sequence is a human donor who donated a stem cell graft to a child with Fanconi anemia.

CDR3 region: CASNSWGGETAEQFF. DNA sequence: TGTGCCAGCAATTCATGGGGGGGGGAAACAGCCGAGCAGTTCTTC. The rearrangement joined TRBV6-5 to TRBJ2-1; 7 bases in the junction line up with TRBD2. V and J are trimmed by 7 bases and 10 bases, and the gene matches miss 16 bases of the junction. Counted from cysteine to phenylalanine, this CDR3 has 15 amino acids. The DNA shown is the 45-base CDR3, in frame from base 1. The germline V gene yields MNHEY for CDR1 and SVGAGI for CDR2.